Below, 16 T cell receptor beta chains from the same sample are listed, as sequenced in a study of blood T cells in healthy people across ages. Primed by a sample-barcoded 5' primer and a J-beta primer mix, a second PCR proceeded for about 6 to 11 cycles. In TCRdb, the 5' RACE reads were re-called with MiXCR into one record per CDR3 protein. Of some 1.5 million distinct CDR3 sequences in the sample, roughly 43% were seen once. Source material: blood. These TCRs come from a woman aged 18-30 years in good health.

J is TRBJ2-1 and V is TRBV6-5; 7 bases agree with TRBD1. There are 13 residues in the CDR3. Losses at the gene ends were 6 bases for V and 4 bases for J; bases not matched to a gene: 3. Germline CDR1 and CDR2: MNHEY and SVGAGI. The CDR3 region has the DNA TGTGCCAGCAGGACAGGGCCTTACAATGAGCAGTTCTTC. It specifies CASRTGPYNEQFF.

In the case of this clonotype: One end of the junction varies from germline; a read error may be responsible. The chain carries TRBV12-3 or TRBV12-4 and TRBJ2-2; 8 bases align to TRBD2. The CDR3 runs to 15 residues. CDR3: CVSSFGGVVPGELFF. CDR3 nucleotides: TGTGTCAGCAGTTTCGGGGGGGTCGTCCCCGGGGAGCTGTTTTTT.

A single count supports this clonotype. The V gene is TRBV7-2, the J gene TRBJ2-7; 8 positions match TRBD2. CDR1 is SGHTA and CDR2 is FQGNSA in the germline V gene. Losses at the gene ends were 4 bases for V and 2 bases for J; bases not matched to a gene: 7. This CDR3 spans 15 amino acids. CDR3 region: CASSSLAGSTYEQYF. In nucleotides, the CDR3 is TGTGCCAGCAGCTCCTTAGCGGGAAGCACCTACGAGCAGTACTTC.

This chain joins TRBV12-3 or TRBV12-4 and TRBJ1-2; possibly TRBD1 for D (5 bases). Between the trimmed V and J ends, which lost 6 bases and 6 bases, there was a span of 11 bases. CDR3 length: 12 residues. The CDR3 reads CASRGRGDGYTF. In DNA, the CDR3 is TGTGCCAGCAGGGGAAGAGGGGATGGCTACACCTTC.

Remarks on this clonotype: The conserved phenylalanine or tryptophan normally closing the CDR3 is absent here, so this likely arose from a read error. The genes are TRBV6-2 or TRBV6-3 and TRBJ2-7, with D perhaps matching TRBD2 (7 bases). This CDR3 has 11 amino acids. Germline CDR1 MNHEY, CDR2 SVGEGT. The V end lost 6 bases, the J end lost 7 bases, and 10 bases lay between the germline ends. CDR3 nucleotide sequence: TGTGCCAGCAGAGGGGGACTAGAGCAGTACTTG. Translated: CASRGGLEQYL.

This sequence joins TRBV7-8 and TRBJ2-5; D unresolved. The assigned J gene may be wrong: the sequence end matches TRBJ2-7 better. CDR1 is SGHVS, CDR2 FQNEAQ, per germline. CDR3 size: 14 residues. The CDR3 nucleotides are TGTGCCAGCAGCTTAGGGTCAGTGTACTACGAGCAGTACTTC. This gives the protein CASSLGSVYYEQYF.

Written as DNA, the CDR3 is TGTGCCAGCAGCTCGACTAACCTCCCGGATACGCAGTATTTT. This gives the protein CASSSTNLPDTQYF. V and J are TRBV7-3 and TRBJ2-3; TRBD2 is a possible D gene (5 bases). This CDR3 has 14 amino acids. CDR1 SGHTA and CDR2 FQGTGA come from the germline V gene. V gave up 4 bases and J gave up 6 bases, with 14 bases separating them.

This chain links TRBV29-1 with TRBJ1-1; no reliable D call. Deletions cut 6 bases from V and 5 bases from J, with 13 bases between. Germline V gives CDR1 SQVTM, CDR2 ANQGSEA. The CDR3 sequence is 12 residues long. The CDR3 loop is CSVTSYGTEAFF. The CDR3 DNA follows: TGCAGCGTGACTTCGTATGGAACTGAAGCTTTCTTT. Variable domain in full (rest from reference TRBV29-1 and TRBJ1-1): SAVISQKPSRDICQRGTSLTIQCQVDSQVTMMFWYRQQPGQSLTLIATANQGSEATYESGFVIDKFPISRPNLTFSTLTVSNMSPEDSSIYLCSVTSYGTEAFFGQGTRLTVV.

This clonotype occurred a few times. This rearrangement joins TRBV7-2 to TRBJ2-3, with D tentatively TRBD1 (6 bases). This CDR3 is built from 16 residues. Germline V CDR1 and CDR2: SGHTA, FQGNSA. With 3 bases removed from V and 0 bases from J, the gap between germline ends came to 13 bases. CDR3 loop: CASSLGAGGSTDTQYF. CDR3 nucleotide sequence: TGTGCCAGCAGCTTGGGGGCTGGCGGGAGCACAGATACGCAGTATTTT.

In DNA, the CDR3 is TGCAGCGCCCTGACAGGAGCAAGCAATCAGCCCCAGCATTTT. This translates into CSALTGASNQPQHF. The V gene is TRBV29-1, the J gene TRBJ1-5, with D possibly TRBD1 on 6 matching bases. CDR1 and CDR2 from the germline V gene are SQVTM and ANQGSEA. The CDR3 loop spans 14 amino acids. V lost 7 bases, J lost 1 base, and 14 bases lay in between.

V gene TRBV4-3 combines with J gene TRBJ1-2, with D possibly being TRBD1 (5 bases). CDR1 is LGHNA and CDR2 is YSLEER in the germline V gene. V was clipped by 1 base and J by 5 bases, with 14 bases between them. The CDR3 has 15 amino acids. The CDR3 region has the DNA TGCGCCAGCAGCCAAGTGGAAGGGGCTCCATATGGCTACACCTTC. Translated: CASSQVEGAPYGYTF.

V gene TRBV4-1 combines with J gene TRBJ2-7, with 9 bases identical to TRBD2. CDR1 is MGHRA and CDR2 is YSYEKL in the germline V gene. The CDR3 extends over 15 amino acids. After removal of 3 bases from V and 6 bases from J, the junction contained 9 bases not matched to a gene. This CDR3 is CASSQLLAGAPEQYF. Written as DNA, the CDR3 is TGCGCCAGCAGCCAGCTACTAGCGGGTGCCCCCGAGCAGTACTTC.

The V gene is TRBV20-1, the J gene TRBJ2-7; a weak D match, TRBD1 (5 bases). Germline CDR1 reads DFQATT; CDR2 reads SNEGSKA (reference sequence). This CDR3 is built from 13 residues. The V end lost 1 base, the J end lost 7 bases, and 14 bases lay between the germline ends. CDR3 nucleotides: TGCAGTGCTAGAGTTGCAGGGATCAATGAGCAGTACTTC. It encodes CSARVAGINEQYF.

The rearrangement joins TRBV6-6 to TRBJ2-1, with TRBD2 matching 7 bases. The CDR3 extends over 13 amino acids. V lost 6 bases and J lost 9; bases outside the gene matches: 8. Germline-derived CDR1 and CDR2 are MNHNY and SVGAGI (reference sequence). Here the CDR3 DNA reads TGTGCCAGCAGCTCTAGGGGCGGGGGTGAGCAGTTCTTC. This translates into CASSSRGGGEQFF.

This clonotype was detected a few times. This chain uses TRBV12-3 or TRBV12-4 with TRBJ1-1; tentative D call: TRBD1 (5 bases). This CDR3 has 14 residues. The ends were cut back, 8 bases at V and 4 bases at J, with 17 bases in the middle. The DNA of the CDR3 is TGTGCCAGCTCGGTCGGGGGGGTTGCCACTGAAGCTTTCTTT. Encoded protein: CASSVGGVATEAFF.

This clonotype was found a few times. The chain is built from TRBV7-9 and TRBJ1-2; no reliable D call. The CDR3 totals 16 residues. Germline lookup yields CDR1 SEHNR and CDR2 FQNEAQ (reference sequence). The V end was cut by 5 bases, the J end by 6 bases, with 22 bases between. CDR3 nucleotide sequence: TGTGCCAGCAGCCCCCATTGGATTAGGGAACTCCATGGCTACACCTTC. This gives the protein CASSPHWIRELHGYTF.